This TCR beta chain came from a study of T-cell reconstitution after alpha-beta-depleted transplantation in children. Findings of the study overall: Newly produced T cells mostly accounted for T-cell counts and diversity one year post-transplant. Some patients owed their high day-60 TCRbeta diversity to surviving recipient T cells and thymic progenitors. In patients about two months after transplant, alpha-beta T cells reportedly arose from several hundred expanded graft clones.

The CDR3 is made up of 13 amino acids. Deletions cut 7 bases from V and 0 bases from J, with 10 bases between. The germline V gene encodes CDR1 SQVTM and CDR2 ANQGSEA. For TCRbeta, the library was prepared with unique molecular identifiers. TCRdb re-called the PCR reads through MiXCR, storing one row per CDR3 protein. This repertoire shows 670,000 or so distinct CDR3 sequences, approximately 14% found once; its top ten account for roughly 0.84%. This clonotype came up many times. Antigen: not known. Sequences were derived from PBMCs, sampled before TCRalphabeta/CD19-depleted stem cell transplant. This TCR was sampled from a girl aged 2 to 10 with congenital amegakaryocytic thrombocytopenia, due to receive a stem cell transplant. This chain links TRBV29-1 with TRBJ2-1; D ambiguous. The CDR3 loop reads CSGSEVSYNEQFF. CDR3 in DNA: TGCAGCGGGTCCGAGGTCTCCTACAATGAGCAGTTCTTC.